A selection of T cell receptor beta chains follows, all from one sample in a study of shared clonotypes between healthy human individuals. TCRdb's copy holds only in-frame clones and misses some; the assay was immunoSEQ multiplex PCR. Of roughly 1,100,000 clones in the sample, 65% to 75% were seen once. Sequencing was performed on memory CD4+ T cells sorted from blood. The receptors come from a man between 18 and 29 years old in good health. Both conserved end residues are part of each CDR3. The D gene is left open where the match is weak. Clone size, where shown, is once, few, many, or a class for clones that have expanded.

d_call: NA
cdr3_length: 14
v_call: TRBV19
clone_size: NA
j_call: TRBJ2-7
cdr3_aa: CASSIDANSYEQYF
cdr3_nt: TGTGCCAGTAGTATAGATGCTAACTCCTACGAGCAGTACTTC

d_call: NA
cdr3_length: 15
v_call: TRBV19
clone_size: few
j_call: TRBJ1-3
cdr3_aa: CASSMSGEAGNTIYF
cdr3_nt: TGTGCCAGTAGTATGTCGGGGGAGGCTGGAAACACCATATATTTT

d_call: TRBD1
cdr3_length: 14
v_call: TRBV7-9
clone_size: NA
j_call: TRBJ1-1
cdr3_aa: CASSLRQGFTEAFF
cdr3_nt: TGTGCCAGCAGCCTGAGACAGGGCTTCACTGAAGCTTTCTTT

d_call: NA
cdr3_length: 15
v_call: TRBV5-1
clone_size: NA
j_call: TRBJ2-3
cdr3_aa: CASSLNRASTDTQYF
cdr3_nt: TGCGCCAGCAGCTTGAACAGGGCTAGCACAGATACGCAGTATTTT

d_call: NA
cdr3_length: 14
v_call: TRBV5-1
clone_size: NA
j_call: TRBJ1-4
cdr3_aa: CASSSEPRGGKLFF
cdr3_nt: TGCGCCAGCAGCTCGGAACCTAGAGGCGGAAAACTGTTTTTT

d_call: NA
cdr3_length: 14
v_call: TRBV5-5
clone_size: NA
j_call: TRBJ1-1
cdr3_aa: CASSLVAGNSEAFF
cdr3_nt: TGTGCCAGCAGCTTGGTGGCAGGGAATTCTGAAGCTTTCTTT

d_call: TRBD2
cdr3_length: 15
v_call: TRBV9
clone_size: few
j_call: TRBJ2-3
cdr3_aa: CASQRLAGNTDTQYF
cdr3_nt: TGTGCCAGCCAGAGATTAGCGGGGAACACAGATACGCAGTATTTT

d_call: NA
cdr3_length: 14
v_call: TRBV6-6
clone_size: NA
j_call: TRBJ2-3
cdr3_aa: CASSPPRSTDTQYF
cdr3_nt: TGTGCCAGCAGCCCCCCCCGCAGCACAGATACGCAGTATTTT

d_call: TRBD1
cdr3_length: 15
v_call: TRBV18
clone_size: NA
j_call: TRBJ1-2
cdr3_aa: CASSPAGTDLYGYTF
cdr3_nt: TGTGCCAGCTCGCCGGCGGGGACAGACCTCTATGGCTACACCTTC

d_call: TRBD1
cdr3_length: 13
v_call: TRBV29-1
clone_size: once
j_call: TRBJ2-1
cdr3_aa: CSVGTGPYNEQFF
cdr3_nt: TGCAGCGTCGGGACAGGGCCCTACAATGAGCAGTTCTTC

d_call: NA
cdr3_length: 13
v_call: TRBV5-1
clone_size: NA
j_call: TRBJ1-1
cdr3_aa: CASSLGGRTEAFF
cdr3_nt: TGCGCCAGCAGCTTGGGGGGTCGGACTGAAGCTTTCTTT

d_call: TRBD2
cdr3_length: 13
v_call: TRBV29-1
clone_size: NA
j_call: TRBJ2-7
cdr3_aa: CSVDSGSGHEQYF
cdr3_nt: TGCAGCGTTGATAGCGGGAGTGGTCACGAGCAGTACTTC

d_call: NA
cdr3_length: 15
v_call: TRBV7-2
clone_size: NA
j_call: TRBJ1-1
cdr3_aa: CASSLGRVLGTEAFF
cdr3_nt: TGTGCCAGCAGCCTCGGGAGGGTGCTGGGAACTGAAGCTTTCTTT

d_call: NA
cdr3_length: 11
v_call: TRBV5-1
clone_size: many
j_call: TRBJ2-7
cdr3_aa: CASSDSYEQYF
cdr3_nt: TGCGCCAGCAGCGACAGCTACGAGCAGTACTTC

d_call: NA
cdr3_length: 13
v_call: TRBV18
clone_size: NA
j_call: TRBJ1-1
cdr3_aa: CASSPTRQAEAFF
cdr3_nt: TGTGCCAGCTCACCAACAAGACAAGCTGAAGCTTTCTTT

d_call: NA
cdr3_length: 15
v_call: TRBV10-3
clone_size: NA
j_call: TRBJ2-2
cdr3_aa: CAIRGGGANTGELFF
cdr3_nt: TGTGCCATCAGGGGGGGCGGCGCGAACACCGGGGAGCTGTTTTTT

d_call: TRBD1
cdr3_length: 14
v_call: TRBV30
clone_size: few
j_call: TRBJ2-3
cdr3_aa: CAWRRQGNTDTQYF
cdr3_nt: TGTGCCTGGAGAAGACAGGGAAACACAGATACGCAGTATTTT

d_call: NA
cdr3_length: 16
v_call: TRBV5-6
clone_size: NA
j_call: TRBJ2-3
cdr3_aa: CASSGAQRSLTDTQYF
cdr3_nt: TGTGCCAGCAGCGGGGCCCAGCGCAGCCTCACAGATACGCAGTATTTT

d_call: TRBD2
cdr3_length: 13
v_call: TRBV9
clone_size: few
j_call: TRBJ2-7
cdr3_aa: CAIRKKRGYEQYF
cdr3_nt: TGTGCCATCAGAAAGAAGCGGGGCTACGAGCAGTACTTC

d_call: NA
cdr3_length: 13
v_call: TRBV18
clone_size: NA
j_call: TRBJ2-1
cdr3_aa: CASSPDITDEQFF
cdr3_nt: TGTGCCAGCTCACCAGACATTACGGATGAGCAGTTCTTC

d_call: TRBD1
cdr3_length: 13
v_call: TRBV11-2
clone_size: NA
j_call: TRBJ1-2
cdr3_aa: CASSMDRDYGYTF
cdr3_nt: TGTGCCAGCAGCATGGACAGGGACTATGGCTACACCTTC

d_call: TRBD1
cdr3_length: 14
v_call: TRBV11-2
clone_size: NA
j_call: TRBJ1-2
cdr3_aa: CASSLTGDRGGYTF
cdr3_nt: TGTGCCAGCAGCTTAACAGGGGATCGCGGCGGCTACACCTTC

d_call: TRBD1
cdr3_length: 15
v_call: TRBV5-1
clone_size: NA
j_call: TRBJ2-3
cdr3_aa: CASSLYDRVPDTQYF
cdr3_nt: TGCGCCAGCAGCTTGTATGACAGGGTTCCAGATACGCAGTATTTT

d_call: NA
cdr3_length: 13
v_call: TRBV2
clone_size: NA
j_call: TRBJ2-3
cdr3_aa: CASIVAPTDTQYF
cdr3_nt: TGTGCCAGCATTGTAGCGCCCACAGATACGCAGTATTTT